This T cell receptor (beta chain) is from a study of T cells expressing NK-cell markers. TCRdb reprocessed the 5' RACE reads, keeping one entry per CDR3 protein, no DNA. Its table lists over 350,000 distinct CDR3 sequences. CDR1 and CDR2 (germline): MNHEY, SMNVEV (reference sequence). The CDR3 totals 17 residues. The chain combines TRBV27 with TRBJ2-3; with no DNA, the TCRdb D assignment of TRBD2 cannot be verified. Input material: blood T cells: a sorted CD56 or NKG2C T cell subset, CD4+ or CD8+ T cells, or bulk PBMC T cells (not recorded which). The receptor was isolated from a woman between 50 and 59 years old in good health. CDR3 sequence reads: CASSLLPAGGRTDTQYF.